The rows below give T cell receptor beta chains drawn from one sample of a study of human T cells and chemical hapten exposure. TCRdb reprocessed the RACE reads via MiXCR and lists one record per CDR3 protein. The repertoire holds about 94,000 distinct CDR3 sequences, with about 9.3% as singletons. The sequencing here drew on whole blood, taken in connection with sensitization to the hapten diphenylcyclopropenone (DPC). The source of these receptors is a woman aged 40 to 50 with alopecia areata. Some clones in this sample may be carry-over from other donors' samples. The CDR3 runs from the conserved cysteine through the conserved F or W. Fields, in order: clone size, V gene, J gene, CDR3 length, D gene, CDR3 protein, CDR3 DNA. D genes are given only for firm matches. Expanded clones are given a class, and other clones once, few, many or no size at all.

abundance: NA; v_gene: TRBV9; j_gene: TRBJ1-2; len: 15; d_gene: NA; CDR3aa: CASSVDGKANYGYTF; CDR3nt: TGTGCCAGCAGCGTAGACGGAAAAGCTAACTATGGCTACACCTTC
abundance: many; v_gene: TRBV29-1; j_gene: TRBJ2-1; len: 15; d_gene: NA; CDR3aa: CSVEWWGSRYNEQFF; CDR3nt: TGCAGCGTTGAATGGTGGGGGAGTCGGTACAATGAGCAGTTCTTC
abundance: NA; v_gene: TRBV6-1; j_gene: TRBJ1-3; len: 15; d_gene: NA; CDR3aa: CASSEGSFSGNTIYF; CDR3nt: TGTGCCAGCAGTGAGGGCAGCTTCTCTGGAAACACCATATATTTT
abundance: NA; v_gene: TRBV24-1; j_gene: TRBJ2-1; len: 18; d_gene: TRBD2; CDR3aa: CATSDPGLAGLSYNEQFF; CDR3nt: TGTGCCACCAGTGACCCTGGACTAGCGGGACTCTCCTACAATGAGCAGTTCTTC
abundance: many; v_gene: TRBV20-1; j_gene: TRBJ2-1; len: 20; d_gene: TRBD2; CDR3aa: CSVTASGTQGLAGSYNEQFF; CDR3nt: TGCAGTGTCACCGCTTCCGGGACTCAGGGACTAGCGGGATCCTACAATGAGCAGTTCTTC
abundance: many; v_gene: TRBV28; j_gene: TRBJ2-3; len: 16; d_gene: TRBD1; CDR3aa: CASSPEGQGIADTQYF; CDR3nt: TGTGCCAGCAGTCCCGAGGGACAGGGTATCGCAGATACGCAGTATTTT
abundance: few; v_gene: TRBV6-2/TRBV6-3; j_gene: TRBJ2-2; len: 15; d_gene: NA; CDR3aa: CASSRPGTNTGELFF; CDR3nt: TGTGCCAGCAGTCGGCCGGGAACGAACACCGGGGAGCTGTTTTTT
abundance: few; v_gene: TRBV4-2; j_gene: TRBJ1-5; len: 16; d_gene: NA; CDR3aa: CASSPVGKGSNQPQHF; CDR3nt: TGTGCCAGCAGCCCCGTGGGGAAGGGGAGCAATCAGCCCCAGCATTTT
abundance: once; v_gene: TRBV20-1; j_gene: TRBJ2-1; len: 15; d_gene: TRBD2; CDR3aa: CSAVELAGGMDGQFF; CDR3nt: TGCAGTGCCGTCGAGCTAGCGGGAGGGATGGATGGGCAGTTCTTC
abundance: many; v_gene: TRBV5-5; j_gene: TRBJ1-5; len: 14; d_gene: NA; CDR3aa: CASSLGQRNQPQHF; CDR3nt: TGTGCCAGCAGCTTGGGGCAACGCAATCAGCCCCAGCATTTT
abundance: NA; v_gene: TRBV9; j_gene: TRBJ2-1; len: 11; d_gene: NA; CDR3aa: CASKGDTEQFF; CDR3nt: TGTGCCAGCAAGGGAGACACTGAGCAGTTCTTC
abundance: many; v_gene: TRBV20-1; j_gene: TRBJ2-5; len: 10; d_gene: NA; CDR3aa: CSAKEETQYF; CDR3nt: TGCAGTGCTAAAGAAGAGACCCAGTACTTC
abundance: NA; v_gene: TRBV27; j_gene: TRBJ2-3; len: 14; d_gene: NA; CDR3aa: CASSFSGTTDTQYF; CDR3nt: TGTGCCAGCAGTTTCTCGGGGACCACAGATACGCAGTATTTT
abundance: NA; v_gene: TRBV28; j_gene: TRBJ2-4; len: 13; d_gene: TRBD2; CDR3aa: CASSSSGENIQYF; CDR3nt: TGTGCCAGCAGTTCTAGCGGGGAAAACATTCAGTACTTC
abundance: few; v_gene: TRBV18; j_gene: TRBJ2-2; len: 14; d_gene: NA; CDR3aa: CASSPPGRTGELFF; CDR3nt: TGTGCCAGCTCACCACCGGGAAGGACCGGGGAGCTGTTTTTT
abundance: NA; v_gene: TRBV12-3/TRBV12-4; j_gene: TRBJ1-1; len: 13; d_gene: NA; CDR3aa: CASSLLGTAEAFF; CDR3nt: TGTGCCAGCAGTTTACTCGGGACGGCTGAAGCTTTCTTT
abundance: NA; v_gene: TRBV2; j_gene: TRBJ2-1; len: 11; d_gene: NA; CDR3aa: CASSGLGEQFF; CDR3nt: TGTGCCAGCAGTGGACTAGGTGAGCAGTTCTTC
abundance: NA; v_gene: TRBV12-3/TRBV12-4; j_gene: TRBJ1-5; len: 15; d_gene: NA; CDR3aa: CASSATGPPNQPQHF; CDR3nt: TGTGCCAGCAGTGCCACCGGGCCACCAAATCAGCCCCAGCATTTT
abundance: few; v_gene: TRBV11-2; j_gene: TRBJ1-2; len: 13; d_gene: NA; CDR3aa: CASSSIRANGYTF; CDR3nt: TGTGCCAGCAGCTCCATAAGGGCCAATGGCTACACCTTC
abundance: few; v_gene: TRBV28; j_gene: TRBJ1-2; len: 13; d_gene: NA; CDR3aa: CASRPGQSYGYTF; CDR3nt: TGTGCCAGCAGGCCTGGACAGTCCTATGGCTACACCTTC
abundance: NA; v_gene: TRBV28; j_gene: TRBJ2-7; len: 12; d_gene: NA; CDR3aa: CASLQFPYEQYF; CDR3nt: TGTGCCAGTCTACAGTTTCCCTACGAGCAGTACTTC
abundance: many; v_gene: TRBV6-5; j_gene: TRBJ1-1; len: 15; d_gene: TRBD1; CDR3aa: CASSYSRQGNTEAFF; CDR3nt: TGTGCCAGCAGTTACTCAAGACAGGGGAACACTGAAGCTTTCTTT